This T cell receptor beta chain is drawn from a study of T cell responses to AZD1222 COVID-19 vaccine. Measured with immunoSEQ multiplex PCR; TCRdb has only the in-frame clones, and not every one. The data hold about 94,000 clones, with 85% to 90% observed a single time. The clonotype comes from an adult in good health. This sample comprised peripheral blood, obtained on day 0 of AZD1222 vaccination.

The CDR3 DNA follows: TGTGCCAGCAATGGGGACAGAGGCTACACTGAAGCTTTCTTT. Encoded protein: CASNGDRGYTEAFF. The chain couples TRBV27 to TRBJ1-1; 7 positions match TRBD1. This CDR3 has 14 residues. J gave up 3 bases and V 7 bases, and 8 bases lay outside the gene matches. Germline V lookup: CDR1 MNHEY, CDR2 SMNVEV (reference sequence).